These 14 T cell receptor beta chains share one sample of origin, sequenced in a study of beta chain features in type 1 diabetes (dated by TCRdb to 2016 to 2019). The paper's findings and limits, for the study overall: In all four CD4+ subsets, TCRB CDR3 length was moderately but significantly shorter in type 1 diabetes patients.

The library was obtained by the immunoSEQ multiplex PCR assay. The High Capacity cDNA Reverse Transcription Kit was used to reverse transcribe all of the isolated RNA, meaning that expressed TCRB transcripts were what got sequenced. TCRdb retrieved this table from immuneACCESS and kept in-frame rearrangements only. Not all clones are present; in checked studies, unresolved V genes account for under half, and no reason is known for the remainder. For this sample the table gives approximately 170,000 clones, of which 6% to 9% were detected only once. Of the sample, 0.5% is held by the ten largest clones. No antigen has been assigned to these receptors. The sample comprised central memory CD4+ T cells from blood. These receptors all come from a man aged 18 to 29 with type 1 diabetes.

There are a few counts of this clone. The chain combines TRBV5-4 with TRBJ2-3; possible D gene TRBD1, 5 bases. V was clipped by 3 bases and J by 5 bases, with 7 bases between them. Germline values: CDR1 SGHNT, CDR2 YYREEE (reference sequence). The CDR3 totals 12 residues. Written as DNA, the CDR3 is TGTGCCAGCAGCTCGACAGAAGATACGCAGTATTTT. This sequence encodes CASSSTEDTQYF.

The CDR3 DNA sequence: TGCAGCGTCCTCAAAAAACAGGGAGACTATGGCTACACCTTC. Translated, it gives CSVLKKQGDYGYTF. The chain combines TRBV29-1 with TRBJ1-2, with D perhaps TRBD1 (6 bases). The CDR3 covers 14 residues. CDR1 SQVTM and CDR2 ANQGSEA come from the germline V gene. Deletions cut 6 bases from V and 3 bases from J, with 17 bases between.

The V call is TRBV29-1, the J call TRBJ1-1; a weak D match, TRBD1 (5 bases). Germline V gene sequence: CDR1 SQVTM, CDR2 ANQGSEA. The CDR3 is 14 amino acids. Trimming cost V 6 bases and J 5 bases, with 19 bases left between them. The CDR3 bases are TGCAGCGTGAGTTGGACGGCGGAGGGGACTGAAGCTTTCTTT. This encodes CSVSWTAEGTEAFF.

This clone was observed a handful of times. The V call is TRBV9, the J call TRBJ1-1; D perhaps matches TRBD1 (6 bases). The ends were cut back, 0 bases at V and 5 bases at J, with 11 bases in the middle. Germline V gene data show CDR1 as SGDLS and CDR2 as YYNGEE. The CDR3 spans 14 residues. This CDR3 reads CASSVDGGRTEAFF. CDR3 in DNA: TGTGCCAGCAGCGTAGACGGGGGGCGGACTGAAGCTTTCTTT.

This clone appeared a few times. V and J are TRBV18 and TRBJ2-5, with a weak D call TRBD1 (6 bases). Looked up from germline, CDR1 is KGHSH and CDR2 is LQKENI. Between the trimmed V and J ends, which lost 3 bases and 2 bases, there was a span of 10 bases. The CDR3 covers 14 residues. The CDR3 loop is CASSPTGSQETQYF. The CDR3 DNA sequence: TGTGCCAGCTCACCCACAGGGTCTCAAGAGACCCAGTACTTC.

V is TRBV7-2 and J is TRBJ2-1; D might be TRBD1 (6 bases). The CDR3 is 15 amino acids. Trimming removed 5 bases at V and 8 bases at J, with 19 bases between. Looked up from germline, CDR1 is SGHTA and CDR2 is FQGNSA. The DNA for the CDR3 is TGTGCCAGCAGCCCCCGAACAGGGCTTGTCCATGAGCAGTTCTTC. This gives the protein CASSPRTGLVHEQFF.

This clone was observed a few times. The V and J genes are TRBV7-9 and TRBJ2-7; 7 positions match TRBD1. J lost 3 bases, V lost 4 bases, and 6 bases had no gene match. CDR3 size: 14 residues. Germline CDR1 SEHNR, CDR2 FQNEAQ (reference sequence). The CDR3 region has the DNA TGTGCCAGCAGCTCGGACAGGTGGGACTACGAGCAGTACTTC. Protein: CASSSDRWDYEQYF.

The rearrangement joins TRBV6-1 to TRBJ2-2; 7 bases match TRBD2. Trimming removed 8 bases from V and 2 bases from J; junction bases left unmatched: 2. Per the germline V gene, CDR1 is MNHNS and CDR2 is SASEGT. CDR3 length: 13 amino acids. CDR3 region: CASLAENTGELFF. In DNA, the CDR3 is TGTGCCAGCCTAGCGGAAAACACCGGGGAGCTGTTTTTT.

V and J are TRBV7-9 and TRBJ1-1; tentative D call: TRBD1 (5 bases). Germline lookup yields CDR1 SEHNR and CDR2 FQNEAQ (reference sequence). The CDR3 runs to 14 residues. The ends were cut back, 3 bases at V and 1 base at J, with 9 bases in the middle. Written as DNA, the CDR3 is TGTGCCAGCAGCTTGGTCCAGGGGAACACTGAAGCTTTCTTT. Protein: CASSLVQGNTEAFF.

This chain connects TRBV7-2 to TRBJ2-1; 8 nucleotides agree with TRBD2. The V gene's germline CDR1 is SGHTA and CDR2 FQGNSA. V was pared by 5 bases and J by 2 bases, with 5 bases of the junction left unmatched. The CDR3 is made up of 15 amino acids. The CDR3 nucleotides read TGTGCCAGCAGCCCGGGACTAGATCCCTACAATGAGCAGTTCTTC. Its protein product is CASSPGLDPYNEQFF.

In this sample, this clone turned up a few times. The rearrangement uses TRBV4-3 and TRBJ2-3, with a weak D call TRBD2 (6 bases). From germline, CDR1 is LGHNA and CDR2 YSLEER. This CDR3 region has 13 residues. Trimming left V 3 bases short and J 4 bases short, with 8 bases between. CDR3 loop: CASSQRLADTQYF. The CDR3 nucleotides read TGCGCCAGCAGCCAGCGACTAGCAGATACGCAGTATTTT.

This clone came up many times. The chain combines TRBV4-2 with TRBJ2-5; D not certain. The CDR3 has 13 amino acids. Germline-derived CDR1 and CDR2 are LGHNA and YNFKEQ. V was pared by 1 base and J by 1 base, with 4 bases between. The CDR3 reads CASSQGSQETQYF. CDR3 DNA sequence: TGTGCCAGCAGCCAAGGGAGCCAAGAGACCCAGTACTTC.

This clone showed up just a few times. The chain couples TRBV28 to TRBJ2-7; 10 bases fit TRBD2. Trimming took 4 bases from V and 6 from J; bases not matched to a gene: 6. The CDR3 consists of 14 residues. Germline values: CDR1 MDHEN, CDR2 SYDVKM. CDR3 DNA sequence: TGTGCCAGCAGTTCAGCGGGAGGGGAATCCGAGCAGTACTTC. This encodes CASSSAGGESEQYF.

This clone has only a few counts. This sequence joins TRBV4-3 and TRBJ2-1; the D gene is possibly TRBD2 (6 bases). The CDR3 is 15 residues long. V dropped 1 base and J dropped 8 bases, with 15 bases sitting between them. Germline CDR1 reads LGHNA; CDR2 reads YSLEER. CDR3 in amino acids: CASSQVRQGGHEQFF. The CDR3 DNA sequence: TGCGCCAGCAGCCAAGTTAGGCAGGGAGGCCATGAGCAGTTCTTC.